The rows below give T cell receptor beta chains drawn from one sample of a study of blood T cell repertoires in COVID-19. The repertoire was sequenced with immunoSEQ multiplex PCR; TCRdb's copy has only in-frame clones and lacks some. The repertoire holds roughly 220,000 clones, approximately 92% seen once, with about 3.5% in the top ten. Material: PBMCs or T cells enriched from blood (not recorded which). These receptors all come from a woman between 18 and 29 years old in a cohort exposed to, infected with or recovered from COVID-19 (not recorded which). The CDR3 runs from the conserved cysteine through the conserved F or W. A D gene is named only where the DNA matches it firmly. Clone sizes are given selectively: once, few, many, or a class where the clone is expanded.

length: 14
V: TRBV3-1/TRBV3-2
D: NA
J: TRBJ2-7
size: NA
DNA: TGTGCCAGCAGCCGAGACCAGGGAGGCTACGAGCAGTACTTC
CDR3: CASSRDQGGYEQYF

length: 14
V: TRBV25-1
D: TRBD1
J: TRBJ1-2
size: NA
DNA: TGTGCCAGCGGACCGGGACAGGGGGCTATTGGCTACACCTTC
CDR3: CASGPGQGAIGYTF

length: 16
V: TRBV18
D: NA
J: TRBJ1-6
size: NA
DNA: TGTGCCAGCTCACCAACGACAGCGATCTATAATTCACCCCTCCACTTT
CDR3: CASSPTTAIYNSPLHF

length: 15
V: TRBV24-1
D: NA
J: TRBJ2-1
size: once
DNA: TGTGCCACCAGTGATTCCGATTACTTGGGCGATGAGCAGTTCTTC
CDR3: CATSDSDYLGDEQFF

length: 16
V: TRBV2
D: TRBD2
J: TRBJ2-3
size: NA
DNA: TGTGCCAGCAGCCGGACTAGCGGCCCTAGCACAGATACGCAGTATTTT
CDR3: CASSRTSGPSTDTQYF

length: 15
V: TRBV3-1/TRBV3-2
D: NA
J: TRBJ1-2
size: NA
DNA: TGTGCCAGCAGCCCAGCCGGGGGGGATAACTATGGCTACACCTTC
CDR3: CASSPAGGDNYGYTF

length: 15
V: TRBV28
D: TRBD2
J: TRBJ2-1
size: NA
DNA: TGTGCCAGCAGTTTACCTAGCGGGGCGTCGGGTGAGCAGTTCTTC
CDR3: CASSLPSGASGEQFF

length: 11
V: TRBV12-3/TRBV12-4
D: NA
J: TRBJ2-1
size: NA
DNA: TGTGCCAGCGGTTGGCTGGAGGAGCAGTTCTTC
CDR3: CASGWLEEQFF

length: 11
V: TRBV27
D: TRBD1
J: TRBJ2-1
size: NA
DNA: TGTGCCAGCAGTTTGACAGGGGAGCAGTTCTTC
CDR3: CASSLTGEQFF

length: 16
V: TRBV6-6
D: TRBD1
J: TRBJ1-5
size: NA
DNA: TGTGCCAGCAGTTACTCGGTCGACAGGGACAATCAGCCCCAGCATTTT
CDR3: CASSYSVDRDNQPQHF

length: 13
V: TRBV7-8
D: NA
J: TRBJ2-7
size: NA
DNA: TGTGCCAGCAGCTTAGATGGCAGTTCCGAGCAGTACTTC
CDR3: CASSLDGSSEQYF

length: 14
V: TRBV19
D: TRBD2
J: TRBJ2-7
size: NA
DNA: TGTGCCAGTAGTACGACTAGCGGGACTATCGAGCAGTACTTC
CDR3: CASSTTSGTIEQYF

length: 15
V: TRBV30
D: TRBD1
J: TRBJ1-5
size: NA
DNA: TGTGCCTGGAGTATGGGACAGCTTAGCAATCAGCCCCAGCATTTT
CDR3: CAWSMGQLSNQPQHF

length: 14
V: TRBV5-1
D: NA
J: TRBJ1-1
size: few
DNA: TGCGCCAGCAGCTTGGCTAGCATGAACACTGAAGCTTTCTTT
CDR3: CASSLASMNTEAFF

length: 13
V: TRBV9
D: NA
J: TRBJ2-1
size: NA
DNA: TGTGCCAGCAGCACCCAGGGGAACAATGAGCAGTTCTTC
CDR3: CASSTQGNNEQFF

length: 13
V: TRBV4-1
D: TRBD2
J: TRBJ2-7
size: NA
DNA: TGCGCCAGCAGCACTAGCGGGCCCTACGAGCAGTACTTC
CDR3: CASSTSGPYEQYF

length: 14
V: TRBV5-1
D: NA
J: TRBJ2-5
size: NA
DNA: TGCGCCAGCAGCTTGGAAAGAGACCAAGAGACCCAGTACTTC
CDR3: CASSLERDQETQYF

length: 13
V: TRBV7-3
D: NA
J: TRBJ2-3
size: NA
DNA: TGTGCCAGCAGCTTGGTTAGCAGAGATACGCAGTATTTT
CDR3: CASSLVSRDTQYF

length: 13
V: TRBV24-1
D: TRBD1
J: TRBJ2-5
size: once
DNA: TGTGCCACCAGTGATGGGACAGTTGAGACCCAGTACTTC
CDR3: CATSDGTVETQYF

length: 14
V: TRBV5-1
D: TRBD2
J: TRBJ2-3
size: NA
DNA: TGCGCCAGCAGCGACCCAGCGGGAGAAGATACGCAGTATTTT
CDR3: CASSDPAGEDTQYF

length: 19
V: TRBV4-1
D: TRBD2
J: TRBJ2-5
size: NA
DNA: TGCGCCAGCAGCCACACCCCCGGGACTAGCGGGGGGGCCCTGGAGACCCAGTACTTC
CDR3: CASSHTPGTSGGALETQYF

length: 18
V: TRBV4-1
D: NA
J: TRBJ1-1
size: NA
DNA: TGCGCCAGCAGCCAAGTCGGTCGGGGAGGGATGATGAACACTGAAGCTTTCTTT
CDR3: CASSQVGRGGMMNTEAFF

length: 13
V: TRBV5-1
D: TRBD1
J: TRBJ1-1
size: NA
DNA: TGCGCCAGCAGCACAGGACAGGGGGCTGAAGCTTTCTTT
CDR3: CASSTGQGAEAFF

length: 15
V: TRBV5-1
D: NA
J: TRBJ1-1
size: NA
DNA: TGCGCCAGCAGCTTGGCAGCAGGGGTAAACACTGAAGCTTTCTTT
CDR3: CASSLAAGVNTEAFF

length: 14
V: TRBV5-1
D: NA
J: TRBJ2-7
size: NA
DNA: TGCGCCAGCAGCTTGGCTCAGGGGAATTACGAGCAGTACTTC
CDR3: CASSLAQGNYEQYF

length: 14
V: TRBV19
D: NA
J: TRBJ1-4
size: once
DNA: TGTGCCAGTAGTCCCCAGGCATCTAATGAAAAACTGTTTTTT
CDR3: CASSPQASNEKLFF

length: 12
V: TRBV11-2
D: NA
J: TRBJ2-5
size: NA
DNA: TGTGCCAGCTCCGGGATAAGGGAGACCCAGTACTTC
CDR3: CASSGIRETQYF

length: 16
V: TRBV5-1
D: TRBD2
J: TRBJ2-7
size: NA
DNA: TGCGCCAGCAGCCCCCTGACTAGCGGGAAAGCCTACGAGCAGTACTTC
CDR3: CASSPLTSGKAYEQYF

length: 16
V: TRBV30
D: TRBD2
J: TRBJ2-3
size: NA
DNA: TGTGCCTGGAAGGGACTAGCTGCCGCTAGCACAGATACGCAGTATTTT
CDR3: CAWKGLAAASTDTQYF

length: 14
V: TRBV6-5
D: NA
J: TRBJ1-4
size: NA
DNA: TGTGCCAGCAACGAACAGGGCCCTTCTGAAAAACTGTTTTTT
CDR3: CASNEQGPSEKLFF

length: 15
V: TRBV9
D: NA
J: TRBJ2-7
size: NA
DNA: TGTGCCAGCAGCGTAGGGGGGGATAGCAGATACGAGCAGTACTTC
CDR3: CASSVGGDSRYEQYF

length: 14
V: TRBV28
D: TRBD1
J: TRBJ1-5
size: NA
DNA: TGTGCCAGCAGTTTCGACAGGGACAATCAGCCCCAGCATTTT
CDR3: CASSFDRDNQPQHF

length: 12
V: TRBV28
D: NA
J: TRBJ2-7
size: NA
DNA: TGTGCCAGCAGTTTGTCGGGAGCCGAGCAGTACTTC
CDR3: CASSLSGAEQYF

length: 15
V: TRBV19
D: TRBD2
J: TRBJ2-7
size: NA
DNA: TGTGCCAGTTTCAACCCCCCGACTAGCTTTTACGAGCAGTACTTC
CDR3: CASFNPPTSFYEQYF

length: 16
V: TRBV7-9
D: NA
J: TRBJ2-2
size: NA
DNA: TGTGCCAGCAGCTTAGCCGGGACACTGAACACCGGGGAGCTGTTTTTT
CDR3: CASSLAGTLNTGELFF

length: 11
V: TRBV6-5
D: NA
J: TRBJ1-2
size: once
DNA: TGTGCCAGCAGTACTGGCTATGGCTACACCTTC
CDR3: CASSTGYGYTF

length: 13
V: TRBV24-1
D: NA
J: TRBJ2-1
size: NA
DNA: TGTGCCACCAGTGATTTGATAGTGCGGGAGCAGTTCTTC
CDR3: CATSDLIVREQFF

length: 15
V: TRBV27
D: TRBD1
J: TRBJ1-1
size: few
DNA: TGTGCCAGCAGAACCCGGACAGGGGGAAACACTGAAGCTTTCTTT
CDR3: CASRTRTGGNTEAFF

length: 15
V: TRBV6-5
D: NA
J: TRBJ2-5
size: NA
DNA: TGTGCCAGCAGCCACAAGGCAGGGGAGGGAGAGACCCAGTACTTC
CDR3: CASSHKAGEGETQYF

length: 14
V: TRBV5-1
D: NA
J: TRBJ1-1
size: NA
DNA: TGCGCCAGCAGCTATAAGGGGATGAACACTGAAGCTTTCTTT
CDR3: CASSYKGMNTEAFF

length: 13
V: TRBV9
D: NA
J: TRBJ1-3
size: NA
DNA: TGTGCCAGCAGCGTGAGAGGGGGAAACACCATATATTTT
CDR3: CASSVRGGNTIYF

length: 13
V: TRBV14
D: TRBD1
J: TRBJ2-5
size: NA
DNA: TGTGCCAGCAGCCTCGGGACAGGAGAGACCCAGTACTTC
CDR3: CASSLGTGETQYF

length: 13
V: TRBV6-5
D: TRBD1
J: TRBJ1-1
size: NA
DNA: TGTGCCAGCGCAAGGGACAGGGACACTGAAGCTTTCTTT
CDR3: CASARDRDTEAFF

length: 16
V: TRBV11-3
D: TRBD2
J: TRBJ2-7
size: NA
DNA: TGTGCCAGCAGGTCGGGACTAGCGGGAGGACTAGGGGAGCAGTACTTC
CDR3: CASRSGLAGGLGEQYF

length: 14
V: TRBV29-1
D: TRBD2
J: TRBJ2-7
size: NA
DNA: TGCAGCGTTAAGACTAGCGGGAGGATGTACGAGCAGTACTTC
CDR3: CSVKTSGRMYEQYF

length: 17
V: TRBV7-9
D: NA
J: TRBJ1-4
size: NA
DNA: TGTGCCAGCAGCTTAGCGCCAACTTTTGCAACTAATGAAAAACTGTTTTTT
CDR3: CASSLAPTFATNEKLFF

length: 17
V: TRBV7-7
D: NA
J: TRBJ2-1
size: NA
DNA: TGTGCTAGCAGCCGGCTGGCGGGGCCCAGCTCCTACAATGAGCAGTTCTTC
CDR3: CASSRLAGPSSYNEQFF

length: 14
V: TRBV28
D: NA
J: TRBJ1-2
size: NA
DNA: TGTGCCAGCAGTTATAATACAGCTAACTATGGCTACACCTTC
CDR3: CASSYNTANYGYTF